Shown below are 5 T cell receptor beta chains from a single sample sequenced in a study of identical twins. TCRdb re-called the 5' RACE reads through MiXCR, storing one row per CDR3 protein. The table has roughly 500,000 distinct CDR3 sequences, roughly 21% seen once; the top ten hold around 0.9%. In addition, the sample was reused for a study of T cells expressing NK-cell markers.

The sample was CD4+ T cells sorted from blood. Receptor source: a woman aged 18 to 35 in good health.

The chain couples TRBV5-1 to TRBJ2-1, with D uncertain. Germline V gene sequence: CDR1 SGHRS, CDR2 YFSETQ. The CDR3 sequence is 15 residues long. V gave up 1 base and J gave up 4 bases, with 12 bases separating them. This chain's CDR3 is CASSLSMQRYNEQFF. CDR3 bases: TGCGCCAGCAGCTTGAGTATGCAGAGGTACAATGAGCAGTTCTTC.

The chain employs TRBV15 and TRBJ1-4; 7 bases are a match to TRBD1. CDR1 and CDR2 from the germline V gene are LNHNV and YYDKDF (reference sequence). The CDR3 has 14 residues. V lost 0 bases, J lost 7 bases, and 2 bases stayed unmatched. The CDR3 nucleotides are TGTGCCACCAGCAGAGATCCAGGGGGTGAAAAACTGTTTTTT. Amino acid sequence: CATSRDPGGEKLFF.

The table lists this clonotype with a few counts. CDR3 residues: CASSQFVGVVSYEQYF. Written as DNA, the CDR3 is TGTGCCAGCAGCCAATTCGTGGGGGTAGTTTCCTACGAGCAGTACTTC. This sequence joins TRBV11-2 and TRBJ2-7; D is perhaps TRBD1 or TRBD2 (5 bases each). Germline V gene sequence: CDR1 SGHAT, CDR2 FQNNGV. The ends were cut back, 5 bases at V and 1 base at J, with 18 bases in the middle. The CDR3 spans 16 residues.

The chain employs TRBV4-3 and TRBJ2-2; TRBD2 matches at 12 bases. CDR1 and CDR2 from the germline V gene are LGHNA and YSLEER. There are 17 residues in the CDR3. Trimming at V came to 4 bases and at J to 7 bases, leaving 10 bases not matched to a gene. Here the CDR3 DNA reads TGCGCCAGCAGCCCTCGACTAGCGGGAGAACAAAACGGGGAGCTGTTTTTT. It is translated as CASSPRLAGEQNGELFF.

V and J are TRBV29-1 and TRBJ2-3; D unclear. This CDR3 is 13 amino acids long. Trimming shortened V by 4 bases and J by 5 bases, and 13 bases separated the two germline ends. The germline V gene has CDR1 SQVTM and CDR2 ANQGSEA. CDR3 bases: TGCAGCGTTGGTCGTGGAAATAAAGATACGCAGTATTTT. It specifies CSVGRGNKDTQYF.